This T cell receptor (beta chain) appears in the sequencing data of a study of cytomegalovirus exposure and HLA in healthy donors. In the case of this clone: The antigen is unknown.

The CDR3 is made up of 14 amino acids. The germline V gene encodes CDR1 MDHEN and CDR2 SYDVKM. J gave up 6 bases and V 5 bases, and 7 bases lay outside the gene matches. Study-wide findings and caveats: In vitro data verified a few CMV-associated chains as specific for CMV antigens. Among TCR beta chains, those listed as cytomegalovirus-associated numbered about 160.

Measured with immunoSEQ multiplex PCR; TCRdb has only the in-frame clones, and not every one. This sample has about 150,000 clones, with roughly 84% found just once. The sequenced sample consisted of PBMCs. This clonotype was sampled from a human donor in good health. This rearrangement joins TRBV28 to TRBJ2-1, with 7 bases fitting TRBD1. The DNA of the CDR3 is TGTGCCAGCAGTCAAATGGACAGGACCAATGAGCAGTTCTTC. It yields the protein CASSQMDRTNEQFF. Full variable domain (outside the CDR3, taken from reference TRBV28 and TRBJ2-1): DVKVTQSSRYLVKRTGEKVFLECVQDMDHENMFWYRQDPGLGLRLIYFSYDVKMKEKGDIPEGYSVSREKKERFSLILESASTNQTSMYLCASSQMDRTNEQFFGPGTRLTVL.